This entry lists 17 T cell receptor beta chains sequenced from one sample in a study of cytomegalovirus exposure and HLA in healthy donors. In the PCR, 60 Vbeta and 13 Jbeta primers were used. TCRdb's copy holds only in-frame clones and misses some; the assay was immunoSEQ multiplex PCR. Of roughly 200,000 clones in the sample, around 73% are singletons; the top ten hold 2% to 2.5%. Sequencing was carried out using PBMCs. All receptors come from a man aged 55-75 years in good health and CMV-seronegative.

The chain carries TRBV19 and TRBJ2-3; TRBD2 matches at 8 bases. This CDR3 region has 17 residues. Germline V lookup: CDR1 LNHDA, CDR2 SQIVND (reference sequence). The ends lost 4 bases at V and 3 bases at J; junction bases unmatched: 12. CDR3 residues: CASSNNRGGGFTDTQYF. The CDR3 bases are TGTGCCAGTAGTAATAATCGGGGGGGAGGTTTTACAGATACGCAGTATTTT.

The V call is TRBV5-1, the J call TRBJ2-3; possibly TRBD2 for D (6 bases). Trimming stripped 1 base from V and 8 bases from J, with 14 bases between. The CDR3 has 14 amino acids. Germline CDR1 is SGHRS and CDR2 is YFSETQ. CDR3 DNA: TGCGCCAGCAGCTTGTGGGGGGAATCGGGTACGCAGTATTTT. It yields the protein CASSLWGESGTQYF.

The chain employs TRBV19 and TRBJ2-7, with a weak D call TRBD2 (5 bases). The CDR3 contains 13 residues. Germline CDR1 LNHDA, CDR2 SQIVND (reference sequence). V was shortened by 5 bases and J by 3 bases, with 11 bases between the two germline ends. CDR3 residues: CASSRTGSYEQYF. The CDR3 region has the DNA TGTGCCAGTAGTCGGACGGGAAGCTACGAGCAGTACTTC.

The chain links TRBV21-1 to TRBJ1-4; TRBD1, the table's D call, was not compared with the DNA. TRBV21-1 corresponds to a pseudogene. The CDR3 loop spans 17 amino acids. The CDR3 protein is CASSKAGQGATNEKLFF. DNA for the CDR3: TGTGCCAGCAGCAAGGCCGGACAGGGAGCGACTAATGAAAAACTGTTTTTT.

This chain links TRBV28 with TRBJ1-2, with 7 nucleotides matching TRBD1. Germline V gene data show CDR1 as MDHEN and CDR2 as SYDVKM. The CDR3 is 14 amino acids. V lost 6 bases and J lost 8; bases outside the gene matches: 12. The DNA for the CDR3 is TGTGCCAGCAGCCCTCAAGGGGGCGGTCGGGGCTACACCTTC. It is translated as CASSPQGGGRGYTF.

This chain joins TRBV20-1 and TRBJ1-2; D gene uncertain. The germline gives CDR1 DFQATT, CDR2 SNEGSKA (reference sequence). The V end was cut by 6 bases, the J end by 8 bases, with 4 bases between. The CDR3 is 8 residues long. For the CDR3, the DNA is TGCAGTGCCCAGGGCTACACCTTC. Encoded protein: CSAQGYTF.

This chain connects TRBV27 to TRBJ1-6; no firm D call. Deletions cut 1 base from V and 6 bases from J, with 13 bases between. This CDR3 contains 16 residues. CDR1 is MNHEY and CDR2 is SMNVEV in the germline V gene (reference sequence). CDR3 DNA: TGTGCCAGCAGTTTATTCGGGAGGCCGGCTAATTCACCCCTCCACTTT. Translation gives CASSLFGRPANSPLHF.

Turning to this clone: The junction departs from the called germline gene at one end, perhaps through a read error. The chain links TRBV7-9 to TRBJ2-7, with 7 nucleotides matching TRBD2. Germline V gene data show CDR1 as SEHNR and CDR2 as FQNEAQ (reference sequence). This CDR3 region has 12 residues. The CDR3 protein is CSSSLAGGEQYF. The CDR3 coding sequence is TGTTCCAGCAGCTTAGCCGGGGGGGAGCAGTACTTC.

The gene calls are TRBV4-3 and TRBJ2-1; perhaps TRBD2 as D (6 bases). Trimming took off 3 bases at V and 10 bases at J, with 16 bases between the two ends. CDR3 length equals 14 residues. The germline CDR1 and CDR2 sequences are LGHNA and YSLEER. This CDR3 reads CASSHQALAGEQFF. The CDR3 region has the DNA TGCGCCAGCAGCCACCAAGCCCTGGCGGGGGAGCAGTTCTTC.

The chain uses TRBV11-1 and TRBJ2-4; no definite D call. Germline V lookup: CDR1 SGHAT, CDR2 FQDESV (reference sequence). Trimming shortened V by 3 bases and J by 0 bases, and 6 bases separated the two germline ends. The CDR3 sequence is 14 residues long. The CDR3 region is CASSFWLAKNIQYF. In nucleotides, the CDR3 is TGTGCCAGCAGCTTCTGGCTAGCCAAAAACATTCAGTACTTC.

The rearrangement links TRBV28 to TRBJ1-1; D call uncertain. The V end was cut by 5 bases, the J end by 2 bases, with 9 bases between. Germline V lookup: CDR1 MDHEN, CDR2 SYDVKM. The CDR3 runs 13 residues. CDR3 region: CASSETVNTEAFF. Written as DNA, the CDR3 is TGTGCCAGCAGTGAGACTGTTAACACTGAAGCTTTCTTT.

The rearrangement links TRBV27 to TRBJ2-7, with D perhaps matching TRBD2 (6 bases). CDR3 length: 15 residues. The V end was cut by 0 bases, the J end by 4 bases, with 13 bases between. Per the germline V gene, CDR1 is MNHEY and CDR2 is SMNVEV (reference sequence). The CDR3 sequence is CASSLSGGGSYEQYF. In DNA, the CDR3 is TGTGCCAGCAGTTTATCGGGAGGTGGTTCGTACGAGCAGTACTTC.

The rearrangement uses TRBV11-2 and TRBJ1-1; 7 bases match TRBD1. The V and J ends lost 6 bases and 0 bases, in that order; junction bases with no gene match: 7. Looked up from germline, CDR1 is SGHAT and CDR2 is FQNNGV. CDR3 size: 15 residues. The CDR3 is CASREPGGMNTEAFF. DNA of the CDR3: TGTGCCAGCAGAGAACCAGGGGGTATGAACACTGAAGCTTTCTTT.

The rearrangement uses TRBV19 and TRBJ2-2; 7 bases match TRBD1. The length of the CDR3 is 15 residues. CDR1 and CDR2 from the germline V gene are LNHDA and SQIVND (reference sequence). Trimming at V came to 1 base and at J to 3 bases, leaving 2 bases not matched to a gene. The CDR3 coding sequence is TGTGCCAGTAGTATAGGGACAGGAGACACCGGGGAGCTGTTTTTT. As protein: CASSIGTGDTGELFF.

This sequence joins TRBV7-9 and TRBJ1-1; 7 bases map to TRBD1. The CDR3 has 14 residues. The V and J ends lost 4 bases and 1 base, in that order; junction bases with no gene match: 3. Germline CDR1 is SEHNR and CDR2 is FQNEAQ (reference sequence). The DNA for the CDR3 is TGTGCCAGCAGCTCGACAGGGACGAACACTGAAGCTTTCTTT. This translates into CASSSTGTNTEAFF.

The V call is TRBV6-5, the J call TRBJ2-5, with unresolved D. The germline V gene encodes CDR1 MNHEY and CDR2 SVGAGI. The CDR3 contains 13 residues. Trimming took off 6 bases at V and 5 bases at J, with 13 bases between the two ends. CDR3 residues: CASSNPLRETQYF. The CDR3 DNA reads TGTGCCAGCAGCAACCCCCTACGGGAGACCCAGTACTTC.

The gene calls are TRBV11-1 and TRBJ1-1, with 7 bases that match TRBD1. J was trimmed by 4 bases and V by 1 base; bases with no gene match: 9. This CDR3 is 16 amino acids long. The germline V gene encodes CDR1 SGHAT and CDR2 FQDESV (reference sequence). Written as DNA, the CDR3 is TGTGCCAGCAGCTTAGGCGAACAGGGGATGGGCACTGAAGCTTTCTTT. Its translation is CASSLGEQGMGTEAFF.